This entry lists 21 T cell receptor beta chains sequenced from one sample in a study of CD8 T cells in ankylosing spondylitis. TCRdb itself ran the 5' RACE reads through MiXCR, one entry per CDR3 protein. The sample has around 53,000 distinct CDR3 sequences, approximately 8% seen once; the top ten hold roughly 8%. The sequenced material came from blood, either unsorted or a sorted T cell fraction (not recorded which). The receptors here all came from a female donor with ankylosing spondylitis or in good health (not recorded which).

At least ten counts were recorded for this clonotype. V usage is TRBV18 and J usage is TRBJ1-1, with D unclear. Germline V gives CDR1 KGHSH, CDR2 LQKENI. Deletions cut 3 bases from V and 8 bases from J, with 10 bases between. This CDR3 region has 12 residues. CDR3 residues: CASSPSRGEAFF. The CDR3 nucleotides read TGTGCCAGCTCACCTTCCCGCGGAGAAGCTTTCTTT.

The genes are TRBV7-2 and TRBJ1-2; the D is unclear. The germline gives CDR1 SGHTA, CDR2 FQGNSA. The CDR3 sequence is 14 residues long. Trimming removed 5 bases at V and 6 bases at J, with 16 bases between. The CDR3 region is CASSPPQVLDGYTF. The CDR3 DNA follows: TGTGCCAGCAGCCCCCCCCAGGTACTTGATGGCTACACCTTC.

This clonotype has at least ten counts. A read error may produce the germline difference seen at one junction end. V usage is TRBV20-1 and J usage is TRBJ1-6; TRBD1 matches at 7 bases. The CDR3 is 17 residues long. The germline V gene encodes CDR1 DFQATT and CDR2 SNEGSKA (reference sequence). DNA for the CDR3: TGCTGTGCTAGAGATCTTGGAGGGGGCGGTAATAATTCACCCCTCCACTTT. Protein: CCARDLGGGGNNSPLHF.

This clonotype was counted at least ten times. DNA for the CDR3: TGTGCCAGCAGCGGGGGGGTGTACAATGAGCAGTTCTTC. Its protein product is CASSGGVYNEQFF. This sequence joins TRBV12-3 or TRBV12-4 and TRBJ2-1, with 8 bases lining up with TRBD2. CDR3 length: 13 amino acids. The junction had 2 bases not matched to a gene; V was cut back by 6 bases and J by 4 bases.

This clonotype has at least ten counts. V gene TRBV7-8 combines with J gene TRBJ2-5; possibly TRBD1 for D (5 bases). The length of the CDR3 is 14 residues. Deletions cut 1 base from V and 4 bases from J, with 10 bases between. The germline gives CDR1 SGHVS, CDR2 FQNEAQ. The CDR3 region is CASSLDTRVETQYF. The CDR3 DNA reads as TGTGCCAGCAGCTTAGACACCAGGGTAGAGACCCAGTACTTC.

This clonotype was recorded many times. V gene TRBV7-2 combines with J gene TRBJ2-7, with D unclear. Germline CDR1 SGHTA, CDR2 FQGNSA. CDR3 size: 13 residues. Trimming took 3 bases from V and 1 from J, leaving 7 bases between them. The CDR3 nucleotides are TGTGCCAGCAGCTTTCGAGAGTCCTACGAGCAGTACTTC. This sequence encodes CASSFRESYEQYF.

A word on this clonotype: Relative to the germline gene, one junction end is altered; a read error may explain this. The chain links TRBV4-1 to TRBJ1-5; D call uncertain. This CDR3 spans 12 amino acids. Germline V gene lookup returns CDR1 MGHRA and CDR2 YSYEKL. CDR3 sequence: CASSFRGQPQHF. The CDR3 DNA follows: TGTGCCAGCAGCTTCCGTGGCCAGCCCCAGCATTTT.

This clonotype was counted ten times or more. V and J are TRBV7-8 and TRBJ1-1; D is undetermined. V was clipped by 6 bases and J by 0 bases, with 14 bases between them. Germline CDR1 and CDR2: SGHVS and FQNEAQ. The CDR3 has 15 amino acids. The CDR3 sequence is CASSFMDGMNTEAFF. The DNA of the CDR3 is TGTGCCAGCAGTTTCATGGACGGGATGAACACTGAAGCTTTCTTT.

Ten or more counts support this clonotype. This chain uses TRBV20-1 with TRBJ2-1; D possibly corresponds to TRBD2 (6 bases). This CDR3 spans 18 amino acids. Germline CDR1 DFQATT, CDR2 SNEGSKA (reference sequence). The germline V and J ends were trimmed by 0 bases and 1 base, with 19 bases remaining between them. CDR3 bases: TGCAGTGCTAGAGATCAGCAGGGACTGAGCGGTTCCTACAATGAGCAGTTCTTC. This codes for CSARDQQGLSGSYNEQFF.

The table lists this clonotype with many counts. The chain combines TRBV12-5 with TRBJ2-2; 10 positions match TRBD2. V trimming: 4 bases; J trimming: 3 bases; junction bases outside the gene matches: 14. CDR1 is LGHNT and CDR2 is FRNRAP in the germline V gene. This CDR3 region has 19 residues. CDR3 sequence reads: CASGSASSAGGRYTGELFF. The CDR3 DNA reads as TGTGCTAGTGGTTCCGCGAGCTCAGCGGGGGGGAGATACACCGGGGAGCTGTTTTTT.

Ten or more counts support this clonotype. The DNA for the CDR3 is TGCGCCAGCAGCTTGACGAACCCTAACTATGGCTACACCTTC. It codes for CASSLTNPNYGYTF. J is TRBJ1-2 and V is TRBV5-1; unclear D gene. Trimming took 1 base from V and 0 from J, leaving 7 bases between them. The CDR3 covers 14 residues. CDR1 is SGHRS and CDR2 is YFSETQ in the germline V gene.

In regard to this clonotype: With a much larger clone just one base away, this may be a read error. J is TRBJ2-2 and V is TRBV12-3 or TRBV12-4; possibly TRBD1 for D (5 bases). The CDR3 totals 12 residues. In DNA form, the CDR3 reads TGTGTCAGCAGTTTGACAGACGGGGAGCTGTTTTTT. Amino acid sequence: CVSSLTDGELFF.

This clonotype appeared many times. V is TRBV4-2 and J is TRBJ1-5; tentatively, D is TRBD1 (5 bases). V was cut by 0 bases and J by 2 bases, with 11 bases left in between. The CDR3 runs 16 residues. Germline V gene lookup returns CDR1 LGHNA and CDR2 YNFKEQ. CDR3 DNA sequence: TGTGCCAGCAGCCAAGAGGAAGGGGAAGGCAATCAGCCCCAGCATTTT. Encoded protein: CASSQEEGEGNQPQHF.

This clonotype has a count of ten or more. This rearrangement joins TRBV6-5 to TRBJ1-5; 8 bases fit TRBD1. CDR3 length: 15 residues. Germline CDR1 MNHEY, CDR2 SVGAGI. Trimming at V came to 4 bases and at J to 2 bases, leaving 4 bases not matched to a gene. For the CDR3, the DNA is TGTGCCAGCAGTTCGGACAGGGTTGGCAATCAGCCCCAGCATTTT. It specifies CASSSDRVGNQPQHF.

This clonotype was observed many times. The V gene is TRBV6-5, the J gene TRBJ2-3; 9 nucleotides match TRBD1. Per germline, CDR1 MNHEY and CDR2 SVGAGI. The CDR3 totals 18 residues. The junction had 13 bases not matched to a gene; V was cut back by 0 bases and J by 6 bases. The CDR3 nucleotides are TGTGCCAGCAGTTACTCGTCGACCACCGGGACAGGGACCGATACGCAGTATTTT. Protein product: CASSYSSTTGTGTDTQYF.

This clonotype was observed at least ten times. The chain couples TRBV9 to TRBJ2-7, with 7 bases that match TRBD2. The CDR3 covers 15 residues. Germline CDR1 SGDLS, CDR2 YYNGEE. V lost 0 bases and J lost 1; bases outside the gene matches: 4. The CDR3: CASSVDGSGSYEQYF. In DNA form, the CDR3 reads TGTGCCAGCAGCGTAGATGGTAGCGGGTCCTACGAGCAGTACTTC.

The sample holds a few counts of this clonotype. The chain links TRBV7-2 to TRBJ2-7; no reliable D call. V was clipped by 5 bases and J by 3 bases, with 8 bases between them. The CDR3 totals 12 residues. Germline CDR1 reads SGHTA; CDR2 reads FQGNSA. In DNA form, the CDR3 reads TGTGCCAGCAGCACCAATCGCTACGAGCAGTACTTC. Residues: CASSTNRYEQYF.

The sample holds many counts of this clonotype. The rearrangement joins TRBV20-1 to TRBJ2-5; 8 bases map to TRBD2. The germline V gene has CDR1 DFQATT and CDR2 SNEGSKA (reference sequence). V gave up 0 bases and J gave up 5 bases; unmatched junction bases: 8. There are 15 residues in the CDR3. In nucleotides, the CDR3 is TGCAGTGCTAGAGATTCCGGGACTAGTCTCGAGACCCAGTACTTC. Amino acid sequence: CSARDSGTSLETQYF.

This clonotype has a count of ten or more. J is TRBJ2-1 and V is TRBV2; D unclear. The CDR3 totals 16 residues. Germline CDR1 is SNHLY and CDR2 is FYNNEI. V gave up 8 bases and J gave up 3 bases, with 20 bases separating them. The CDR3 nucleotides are TGTGCCAGCCAACCTCCCGGGTCTTACAACTACAATGAGCAGTTCTTC. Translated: CASQPPGSYNYNEQFF.

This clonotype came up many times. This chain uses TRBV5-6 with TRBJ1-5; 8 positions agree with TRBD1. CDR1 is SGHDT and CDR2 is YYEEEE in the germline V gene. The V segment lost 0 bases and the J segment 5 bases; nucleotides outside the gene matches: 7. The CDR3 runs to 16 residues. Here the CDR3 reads CASSLDDRGLYQPQHF. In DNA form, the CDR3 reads TGTGCCAGCAGCTTGGACGACAGGGGTCTCTATCAGCCCCAGCATTTT.

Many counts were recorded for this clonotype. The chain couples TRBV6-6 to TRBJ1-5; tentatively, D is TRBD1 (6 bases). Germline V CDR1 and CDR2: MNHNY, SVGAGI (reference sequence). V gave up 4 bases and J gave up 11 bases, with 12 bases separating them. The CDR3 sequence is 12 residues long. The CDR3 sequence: CASSSTQGAQHF. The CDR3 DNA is TGTGCCAGCAGTTCTACACAGGGCGCCCAGCATTTT.